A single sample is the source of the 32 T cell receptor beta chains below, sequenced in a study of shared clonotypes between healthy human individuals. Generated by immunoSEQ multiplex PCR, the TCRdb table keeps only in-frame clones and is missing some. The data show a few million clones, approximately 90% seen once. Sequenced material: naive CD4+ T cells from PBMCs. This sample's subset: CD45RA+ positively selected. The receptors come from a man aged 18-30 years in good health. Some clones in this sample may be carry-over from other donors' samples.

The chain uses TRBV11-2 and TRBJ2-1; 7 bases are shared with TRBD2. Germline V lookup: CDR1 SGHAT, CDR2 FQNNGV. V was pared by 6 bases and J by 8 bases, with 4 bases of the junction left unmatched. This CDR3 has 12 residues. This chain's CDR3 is CASSFTSDEQFF. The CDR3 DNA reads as TGTGCCAGCAGTTTCACTAGCGATGAGCAGTTCTTC.

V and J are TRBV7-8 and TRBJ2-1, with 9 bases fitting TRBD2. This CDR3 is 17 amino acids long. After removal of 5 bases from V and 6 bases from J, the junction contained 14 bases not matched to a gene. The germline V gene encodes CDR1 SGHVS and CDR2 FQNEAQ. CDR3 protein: CASSPIRLAVRGNEQFF. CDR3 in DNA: TGTGCCAGCAGCCCGATCAGACTAGCGGTCCGTGGCAATGAGCAGTTCTTC.

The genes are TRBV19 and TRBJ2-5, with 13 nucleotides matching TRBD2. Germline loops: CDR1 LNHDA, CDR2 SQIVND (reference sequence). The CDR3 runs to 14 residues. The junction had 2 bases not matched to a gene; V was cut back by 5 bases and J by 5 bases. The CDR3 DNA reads TGTGCCAGTAGTGGACTAGCGGGAGATGAGACCCAGTACTTC. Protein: CASSGLAGDETQYF.

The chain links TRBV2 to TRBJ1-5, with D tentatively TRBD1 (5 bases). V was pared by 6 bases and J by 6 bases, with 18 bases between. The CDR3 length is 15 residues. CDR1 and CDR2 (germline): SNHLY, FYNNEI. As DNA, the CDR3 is TGTGCCAGCAGGACCGGGGGACGCGTGGGTCAGCCCCAGCATTTT. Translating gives CASRTGGRVGQPQHF.

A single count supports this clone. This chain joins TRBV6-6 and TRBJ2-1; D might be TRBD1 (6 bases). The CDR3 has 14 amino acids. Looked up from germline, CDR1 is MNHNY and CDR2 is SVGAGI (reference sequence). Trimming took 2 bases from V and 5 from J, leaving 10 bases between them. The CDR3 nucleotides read TGTGCCAGCAGTTACAGGACAGAAAACAATGAGCAGTTCTTC. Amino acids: CASSYRTENNEQFF.

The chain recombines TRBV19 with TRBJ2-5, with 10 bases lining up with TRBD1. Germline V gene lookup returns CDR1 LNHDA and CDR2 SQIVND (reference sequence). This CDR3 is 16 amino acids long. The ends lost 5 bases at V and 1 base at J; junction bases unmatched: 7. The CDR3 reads CASSSGQGGRQETQYF. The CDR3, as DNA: TGTGCCAGTAGTTCCGGACAGGGGGGTCGCCAAGAGACCCAGTACTTC.

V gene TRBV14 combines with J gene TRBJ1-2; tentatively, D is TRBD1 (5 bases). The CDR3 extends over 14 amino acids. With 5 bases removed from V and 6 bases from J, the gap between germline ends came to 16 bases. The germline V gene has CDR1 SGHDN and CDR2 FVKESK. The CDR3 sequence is CASSFQGFGDGYTF. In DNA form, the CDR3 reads TGTGCCAGCAGCTTCCAGGGTTTTGGAGATGGCTACACCTTC.

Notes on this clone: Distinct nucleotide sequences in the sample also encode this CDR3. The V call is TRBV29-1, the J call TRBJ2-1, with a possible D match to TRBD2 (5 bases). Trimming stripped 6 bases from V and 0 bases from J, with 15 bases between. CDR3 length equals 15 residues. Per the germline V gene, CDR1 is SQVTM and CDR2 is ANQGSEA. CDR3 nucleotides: TGCAGCGTGCCCGGTTTAGCGAGCTCCTACAATGAGCAGTTCTTC. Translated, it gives CSVPGLASSYNEQFF.

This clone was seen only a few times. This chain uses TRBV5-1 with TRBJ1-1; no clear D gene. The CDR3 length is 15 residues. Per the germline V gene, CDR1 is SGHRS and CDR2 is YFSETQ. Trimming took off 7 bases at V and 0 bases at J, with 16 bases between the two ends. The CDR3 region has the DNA TGCGCCAGCGGAGACTCGGCCAGCCTGAACACTGAAGCTTTCTTT. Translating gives CASGDSASLNTEAFF.

CDR3 region: CASSLNDGRIGYTF. The CDR3 coding sequence is TGCGCCAGCAGCTTGAACGATGGGCGCATTGGCTACACCTTC. V gene TRBV5-1 combines with J gene TRBJ1-2; D is unresolved. The CDR3 consists of 14 residues. V was trimmed by 1 base and J by 7 bases, leaving 14 bases between them. Germline V gene data show CDR1 as SGHRS and CDR2 as YFSETQ.

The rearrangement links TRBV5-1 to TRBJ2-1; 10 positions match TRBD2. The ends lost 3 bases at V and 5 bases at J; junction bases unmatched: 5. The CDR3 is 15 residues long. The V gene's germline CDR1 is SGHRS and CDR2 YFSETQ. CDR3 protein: CASSYLAGEDNEQFF. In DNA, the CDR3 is TGCGCCAGCAGCTATCTAGCGGGAGAAGACAATGAGCAGTTCTTC. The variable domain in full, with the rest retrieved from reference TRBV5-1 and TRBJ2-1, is KAGVTQTPRYLIKTRGQQVTLSCSPISGHRSVSWYQQTPGQGLQFLFEYFSETQRNKGNFPGRFSGRQFSNSRSEMNVSTLELGDSALYLCASSYLAGEDNEQFFGPGTRLTVL.

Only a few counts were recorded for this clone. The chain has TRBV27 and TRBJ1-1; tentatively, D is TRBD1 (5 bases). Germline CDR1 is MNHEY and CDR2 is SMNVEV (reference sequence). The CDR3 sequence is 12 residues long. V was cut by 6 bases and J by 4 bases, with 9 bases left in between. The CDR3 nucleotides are TGTGCCAGCAGCGGGGCGTTCACTGAAGCTTTCTTT. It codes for CASSGAFTEAFF.

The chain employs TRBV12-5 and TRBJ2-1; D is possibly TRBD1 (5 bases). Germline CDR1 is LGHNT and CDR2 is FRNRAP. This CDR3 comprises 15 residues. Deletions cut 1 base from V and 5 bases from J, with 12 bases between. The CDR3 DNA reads TGTGCTAGTGGTTTGGGATCCGCAGGGAACAATGAGCAGTTCTTC. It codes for CASGLGSAGNNEQFF.

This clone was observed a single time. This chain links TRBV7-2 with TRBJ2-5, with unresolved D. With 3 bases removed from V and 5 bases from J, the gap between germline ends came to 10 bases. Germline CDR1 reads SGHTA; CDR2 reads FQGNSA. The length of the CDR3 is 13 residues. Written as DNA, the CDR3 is TGTGCCAGCAGCTTTCGGAGTATGGAGACCCAGTACTTC. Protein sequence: CASSFRSMETQYF.

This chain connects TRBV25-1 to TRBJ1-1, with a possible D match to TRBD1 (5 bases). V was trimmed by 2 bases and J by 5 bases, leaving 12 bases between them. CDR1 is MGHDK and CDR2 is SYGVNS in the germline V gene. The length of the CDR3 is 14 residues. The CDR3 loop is CASSEGGVWTEAFF. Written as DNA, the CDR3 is TGTGCCAGCAGTGAAGGGGGGGTTTGGACTGAAGCTTTCTTT.

The CDR3 protein is CASSKTVPSYNEQFF. DNA of the CDR3: TGTGCCAGTAGCAAGACGGTCCCCTCCTACAATGAGCAGTTCTTC. This sequence joins TRBV19 and TRBJ2-1; D gene ambiguous. The CDR3 length is 15 residues. The V gene's germline CDR1 is LNHDA and CDR2 SQIVND (reference sequence). The V end was cut by 6 bases, the J end by 0 bases, with 12 bases between. Complete variable domain (other parts from reference TRBV19 and TRBJ2-1): DGGITQSPKYLFRKEGQNVTLSCEQNLNHDAMYWYRQDPGQGLRLIYYSQIVNDFQKGDIAEGYSVSREKKESFPLTVTSAQKNPTAFYLCASSKTVPSYNEQFFGPGTRLTVL.

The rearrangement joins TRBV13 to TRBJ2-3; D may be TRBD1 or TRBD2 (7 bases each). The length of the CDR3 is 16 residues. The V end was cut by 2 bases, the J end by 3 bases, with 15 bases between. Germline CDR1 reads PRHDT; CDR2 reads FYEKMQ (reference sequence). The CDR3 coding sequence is TGTGCCAGCAGCTTATCAGGGGGGGCGAGAACAGATACGCAGTATTTT. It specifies CASSLSGGARTDTQYF.

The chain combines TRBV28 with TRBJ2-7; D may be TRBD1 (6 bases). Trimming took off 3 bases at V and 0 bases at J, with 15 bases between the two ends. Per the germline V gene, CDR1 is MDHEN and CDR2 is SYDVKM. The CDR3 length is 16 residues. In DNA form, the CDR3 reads TGTGCCAGCAGTTTTTTACAGGGCCGTAGCTCCTACGAGCAGTACTTC. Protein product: CASSFLQGRSSYEQYF.

The DNA of the CDR3 is TGTGCCAGCAGCACTCGGGCTAGCGGGAGTCCCCCAGATACGCAGTATTTT. Translation gives CASSTRASGSPPDTQYF. The chain recombines TRBV28 with TRBJ2-3; TRBD2 matches at 10 bases. Germline V gives CDR1 MDHEN, CDR2 SYDVKM. This CDR3 is 17 amino acids long. V trimming: 6 bases; J trimming: 4 bases; junction bases outside the gene matches: 13.

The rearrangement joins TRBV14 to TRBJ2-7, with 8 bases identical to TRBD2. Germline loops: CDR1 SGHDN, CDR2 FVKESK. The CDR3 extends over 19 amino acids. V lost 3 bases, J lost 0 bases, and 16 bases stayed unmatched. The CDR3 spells CASSQGDRIAGRSSYEQYF. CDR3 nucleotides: TGTGCCAGCAGCCAGGGCGACCGAATAGCGGGAAGGAGCTCCTACGAGCAGTACTTC.

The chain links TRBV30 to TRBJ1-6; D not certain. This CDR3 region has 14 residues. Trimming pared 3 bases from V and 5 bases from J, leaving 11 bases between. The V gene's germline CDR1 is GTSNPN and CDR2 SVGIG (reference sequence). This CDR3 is CAWRREWDNSPLHF. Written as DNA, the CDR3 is TGTGCCTGGAGGAGGGAGTGGGATAATTCACCCCTCCACTTT.

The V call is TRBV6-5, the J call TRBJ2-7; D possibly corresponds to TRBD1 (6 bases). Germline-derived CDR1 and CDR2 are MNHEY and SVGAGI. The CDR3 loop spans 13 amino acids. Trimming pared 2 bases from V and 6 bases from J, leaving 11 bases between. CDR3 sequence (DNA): TGTGCCAGCAGTTACGGTATCAGGGGCGAGCAGTACTTC. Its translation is CASSYGIRGEQYF.

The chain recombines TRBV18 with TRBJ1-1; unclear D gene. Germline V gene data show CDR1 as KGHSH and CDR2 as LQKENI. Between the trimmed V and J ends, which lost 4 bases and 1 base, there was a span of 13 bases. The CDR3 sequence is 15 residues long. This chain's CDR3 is CASSLVQTPNTEAFF. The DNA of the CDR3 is TGTGCCAGCTCACTTGTACAGACCCCGAACACTGAAGCTTTCTTT.

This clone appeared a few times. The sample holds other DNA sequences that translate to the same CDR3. The CDR3 nucleotides are TGTGCCAGCAGTTCCCCGGGGGGCAATCAGCCCCAGCATTTT. It is translated as CASSSPGGNQPQHF. The chain carries TRBV28 and TRBJ1-5, with D tentatively TRBD1 (5 bases). Germline V gene lookup returns CDR1 MDHEN and CDR2 SYDVKM. Trimming cost V 4 bases and J 2 bases, with 9 bases left between them. This CDR3 is built from 14 residues.

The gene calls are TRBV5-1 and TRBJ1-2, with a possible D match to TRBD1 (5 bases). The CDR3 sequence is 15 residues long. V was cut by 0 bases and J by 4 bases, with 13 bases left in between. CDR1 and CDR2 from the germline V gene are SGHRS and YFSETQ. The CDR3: CASSLAVEGRYGYTF. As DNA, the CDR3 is TGCGCCAGCAGCTTGGCAGTGGAGGGGCGCTATGGCTACACCTTC.

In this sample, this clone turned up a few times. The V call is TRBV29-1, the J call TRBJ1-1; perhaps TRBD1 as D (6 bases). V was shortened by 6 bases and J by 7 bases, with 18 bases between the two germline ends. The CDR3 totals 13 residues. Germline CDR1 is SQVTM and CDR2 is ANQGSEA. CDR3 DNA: TGCAGCGTGTCGCGGGGGGCCCCCGTTGAAGCTTTCTTT. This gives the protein CSVSRGAPVEAFF.

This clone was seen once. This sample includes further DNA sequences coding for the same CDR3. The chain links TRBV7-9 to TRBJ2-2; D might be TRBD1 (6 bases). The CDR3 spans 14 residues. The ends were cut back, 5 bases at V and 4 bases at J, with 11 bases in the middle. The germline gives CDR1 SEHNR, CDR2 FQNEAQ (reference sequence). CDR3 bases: TGTGCCAGCAGCCCCAGGACAGCCACCGGGGAGCTGTTTTTT. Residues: CASSPRTATGELFF. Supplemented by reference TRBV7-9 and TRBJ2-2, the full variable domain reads DTGVSQNPRHKITKRGQNVTFRCDPISEHNRLYWYRQTLGQGPEFLTYFQNEAQLEKSRLLSDRFSAERPKGSFSTLEIQRTEQGDSAMYLCASSPRTATGELFFGEGSRLTVL.

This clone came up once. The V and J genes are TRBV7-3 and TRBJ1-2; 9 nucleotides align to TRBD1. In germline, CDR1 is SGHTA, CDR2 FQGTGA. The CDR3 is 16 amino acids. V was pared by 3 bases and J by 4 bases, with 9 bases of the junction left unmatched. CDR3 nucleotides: TGTGCCAGCAGCTTGTCGGGACAGGGCGTCGGCTATGGCTACACCTTC. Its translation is CASSLSGQGVGYGYTF. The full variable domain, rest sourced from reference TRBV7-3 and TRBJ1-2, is GAGVSQTPSNKVTEKGKYVELRCDPISGHTALYWYRQSLGQGPEFLIYFQGTGAADDSGLPNDRFFAVRPEGSVSTLKIQRTERGDSAVYLCASSLSGQGVGYGYTFGSGTRLTVV.

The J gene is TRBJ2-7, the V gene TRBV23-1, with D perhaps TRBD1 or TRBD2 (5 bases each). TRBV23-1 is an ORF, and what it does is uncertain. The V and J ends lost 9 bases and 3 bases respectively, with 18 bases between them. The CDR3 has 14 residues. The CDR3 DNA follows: TGCGCCAGTACGAAGGGACCCCCATTCTACGAGCAGTACTTC. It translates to CASTKGPPFYEQYF.

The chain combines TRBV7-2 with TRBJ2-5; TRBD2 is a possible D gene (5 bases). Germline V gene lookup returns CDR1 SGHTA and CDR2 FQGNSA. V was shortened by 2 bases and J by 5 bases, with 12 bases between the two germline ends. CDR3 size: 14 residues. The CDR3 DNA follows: TGTGCCAGCAGCTTAAGAGAGGGAGCCGAGACCCAGTACTTC. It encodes CASSLREGAETQYF.

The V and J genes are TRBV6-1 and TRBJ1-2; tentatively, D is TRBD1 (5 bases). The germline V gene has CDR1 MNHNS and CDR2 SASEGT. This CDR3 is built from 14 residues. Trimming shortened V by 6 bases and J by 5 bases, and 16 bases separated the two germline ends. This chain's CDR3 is CASRDTGVGYGYTF. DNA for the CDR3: TGTGCCAGCAGGGACACCGGAGTGGGTTATGGCTACACCTTC.

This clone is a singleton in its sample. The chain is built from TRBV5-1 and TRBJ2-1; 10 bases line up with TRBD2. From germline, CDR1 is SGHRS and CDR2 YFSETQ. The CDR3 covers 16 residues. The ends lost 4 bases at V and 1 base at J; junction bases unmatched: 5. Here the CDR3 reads CASSQIAGGSYNEQFF. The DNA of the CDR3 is TGCGCCAGCAGCCAGATAGCGGGAGGATCCTACAATGAGCAGTTCTTC.